The next 17 T cell receptor beta chains were all read from a single sample in a study of blood T cells in healthy people across ages (dated by TCRdb to about 2015). Receptor amplification or capture employed 5' RACE. The sequencer listed for this sample is Illumina HiSeq 2500. A second PCR of roughly 6 to 12 cycles was run with a J-beta primer mix and a sample-barcoded 5' primer. TCRdb trimmed public reads at Q25 via fastp, called clones via MiXCR and kept in-frame beta chains. Every entry covers one CDR3 protein and lists the most common genes and DNA from its rows. The sample has some 1.6 million distinct CDR3 sequences on record, almost 35% of them singletons. The ten most abundant clones make up roughly 12% of the sample. Input material: blood. These receptors originate from a woman aged 25-40 years in good health.

This sequence joins TRBV5-6 and TRBJ2-5, with TRBD2 matching over 10 bases. This CDR3 region has 14 residues. Germline assignment: CDR1 SGHDT and CDR2 YYEEEE. J was trimmed by 4 bases and V by 7 bases; bases with no gene match: 7. This chain's CDR3 is CASSAGGPVETQYF. DNA of the CDR3: TGTGCCAGCTCAGCGGGGGGGCCAGTAGAGACCCAGTACTTC.

The CDR3 DNA sequence: TGTGCCAGCAGCGGACAGGGGGAGCGGGTAGCTTTCTTT. Translated: CASSGQGERVAFF. The chain links TRBV28 to TRBJ1-1; 10 nucleotides agree with TRBD1. Germline trimming cut 6 bases from V and 10 bases from J; bases unmatched to any gene: 8. Germline-derived CDR1 and CDR2 are MDHEN and SYDVKM. The CDR3 has 13 residues.

This clonotype was seen only a few times. The V gene is TRBV7-2, the J gene TRBJ2-7; tentatively, D is TRBD1 or TRBD2 (5 bases each). Trimming removed 5 bases at V and 4 bases at J, with 15 bases between. The CDR3 is made up of 14 amino acids. Germline CDR1 and CDR2: SGHTA and FQGNSA. The CDR3 here is CASSHRTGPYEQYF. CDR3 bases: TGTGCCAGCAGCCACCGGACGGGGCCGTACGAGCAGTACTTC.

This clonotype has a single count. CDR3 sequence reads: CASSWAGVRYEQYF. Here the CDR3 DNA reads TGTGCCAGCAGTTGGGCGGGGGTCCGGTACGAGCAGTACTTC. This chain connects TRBV27 to TRBJ2-7; 7 nucleotides align to TRBD2. Germline CDR1 MNHEY, CDR2 SMNVEV (reference sequence). Germline trimming cut 4 bases from V and 4 bases from J; bases unmatched to any gene: 7. The CDR3 has 14 residues.

This chain uses TRBV7-8 with TRBJ2-2; D possibly corresponds to TRBD1 (5 bases). This CDR3 comprises 17 residues. V dropped 1 base and J dropped 2 bases, with 14 bases sitting between them. Looked up from germline, CDR1 is SGHVS and CDR2 is FQNEAQ. The CDR3: CASSLVRRQINTGELFF. CDR3 bases: TGTGCCAGCAGCTTAGTTCGGCGACAGATAAACACCGGGGAGCTGTTTTTT.

The rearrangement links TRBV27 to TRBJ1-6, with D possibly being TRBD1 (5 bases). Germline CDR1 MNHEY, CDR2 SMNVEV (reference sequence). The CDR3 runs to 20 residues. V was pared by 3 bases and J by 0 bases, with 21 bases between. The DNA for the CDR3 is TGTGCCAGCAGTTTCAATCGAGGGACGTCCGCGGGCTCCTATAATTCACCCCTCCACTTT. This codes for CASSFNRGTSAGSYNSPLHF.

The gene calls are TRBV28 and TRBJ2-7; 7 bases fit TRBD1. CDR1 and CDR2 (germline): MDHEN, SYDVKM. The CDR3 loop spans 14 amino acids. V dropped 6 bases and J dropped 1; count of bases not matched to a gene: 6. The CDR3 DNA reads TGTGCCAGCAGCATAGGGGGCGCGTCCTACGAGCAGTACTTC. Translating gives CASSIGGASYEQYF. Full variable domain (missing parts from reference TRBV28 and TRBJ2-7): DVKVTQSSRYLVKRTGEKVFLECVQDMDHENMFWYRQDPGLGLRLIYFSYDVKMKEKGDIPEGYSVSREKKERFSLILESASTNQTSMYLCASSIGGASYEQYFGPGTRLTVT.

This clonotype has a handful of counts. The chain couples TRBV27 to TRBJ2-1; D call uncertain. This CDR3 spans 14 amino acids. V gave up 2 bases and J gave up 6 bases, with 11 bases separating them. Germline lookup yields CDR1 MNHEY and CDR2 SMNVEV (reference sequence). The CDR3 nucleotides are TGTGCCAGCAGTTTACCCCTTAGGAGCAATGAGCAGTTCTTC. As protein: CASSLPLRSNEQFF.

This sequence joins TRBV6-2 or TRBV6-3 and TRBJ1-2; 12 bases map to TRBD1. Trimming at V came to 6 bases and at J to 6 bases, leaving 14 bases not matched to a gene. The CDR3 contains 17 residues. CDR1 and CDR2 (germline): MNHEY, SVGEGT. The CDR3 reads CASSPPGDRGRRHGYTF. In nucleotides, the CDR3 is TGTGCCAGCAGCCCCCCTGGGGACAGGGGGCGCCGTCATGGCTACACCTTC.

The rearrangement uses TRBV7-8 and TRBJ2-5; D is undetermined. TRBJ2-7 explains the end of the DNA better; the J call may be wrong. Germline CDR1 and CDR2: SGHVS and FQNEAQ. The CDR3 has 15 amino acids. CDR3 sequence (DNA): TGTGCCAGCAGCGAGAGACACCGTATGGCCTACGAGCAGTACTTC. Translated: CASSERHRMAYEQYF.

This clonotype has only a few counts. The V call is TRBV12-3 or TRBV12-4, the J call TRBJ2-1; 7 positions agree with TRBD2. The CDR3 length is 14 residues. The V gene end was trimmed by 3 bases and the J gene end by 11 bases; junction bases not matched to a gene: 10. The chain's CDR3 is CASSLLGEGLQQFF. CDR3 nucleotides: TGTGCCAGCAGTTTGCTGGGGGAGGGGCTACAGCAGTTCTTC.

The chain recombines TRBV7-3 with TRBJ2-3; 10 nucleotides line up with TRBD2. Looked up from germline, CDR1 is SGHTA and CDR2 is FQGTGA. The CDR3 runs 16 residues. V was clipped by 3 bases and J by 3 bases; unmatched bases: 6. CDR3 sequence: CASSFKAGGTTDTQYF. Written as DNA, the CDR3 is TGTGCCAGCAGCTTTAAAGCGGGAGGGACGACAGATACGCAGTATTTT.

The chain joins TRBV28 to TRBJ1-6, with TRBD1 as a possible D gene (6 bases). This CDR3 has 19 amino acids. Germline CDR1 is MDHEN and CDR2 is SYDVKM. V was pared by 5 bases and J by 2 bases, with 22 bases between. The CDR3 reads CASSARQAIAATYNSPLHF. For the CDR3, the DNA is TGTGCCAGCAGTGCCAGACAGGCCATCGCGGCCACCTATAATTCACCCCTCCACTTT. Full variable domain (rest looked up from reference TRBV28 and TRBJ1-6): DVKVTQSSRYLVKRTGEKVFLECVQDMDHENMFWYRQDPGLGLRLIYFSYDVKMKEKGDIPEGYSVSREKKERFSLILESASTNQTSMYLCASSARQAIAATYNSPLHFGNGTRLTVT.

Points on this clonotype: One junction end does not reproduce the germline sequence, and a read error may be involved. The chain is built from TRBV20-1 and TRBJ2-5; D possibly corresponds to TRBD1 (6 bases). The end of the DNA fits TRBJ2-7 better, so the J call may be wrong. From germline, CDR1 is DFQATT and CDR2 SNEGSKA (reference sequence). This CDR3 region has 14 residues. The CDR3 protein is CSTRGTPSFYEQYF. In DNA, the CDR3 is TGCAGTACTAGGGGGACCCCATCCTTTTACGAGCAGTACTTC.

This clonotype has only one observation. The junction departs from the called germline gene at one end, perhaps through a read error. The V gene is TRBV7-3, the J gene TRBJ2-3, with 12 bases matching TRBD2. CDR1 is SGHTA and CDR2 is FQGTGA in the germline V gene. This CDR3 has 18 residues. DNA for the CDR3: TGTGCCGGCAGCTTAGGGCTAGCGGGGGGGCCGAGCACAGATACGCAGTATTTT. It translates to CAGSLGLAGGPSTDTQYF.

The CDR3 region is CSARPRDRGEYEQYF. DNA of the CDR3: TGCAGTGCTAGGCCCAGGGACAGGGGGGAATACGAGCAGTACTTC. The rearrangement joins TRBV20-1 to TRBJ2-7; 11 positions agree with TRBD1. The length of the CDR3 is 15 residues. Germline-derived CDR1 and CDR2 are DFQATT and SNEGSKA (reference sequence). V dropped 3 bases and J dropped 4; count of bases not matched to a gene: 8.

As concerns this clonotype: One end of the junction varies from germline; a read error may be responsible. The chain uses TRBV4-2 and TRBJ2-4; D remains unclear. From germline, CDR1 is LGHNA and CDR2 YNFKEQ. The CDR3 contains 16 residues. CDR3 region: CASSQVGGKAKNTQYF. CDR3 DNA sequence: TGTGCCAGCAGCCAAGTAGGCGGCAAAGCCAAAAACACTCAGTACTTC.